Presented here are 6 T cell receptor beta chains from one specimen sequenced in a study of shared clonotypes between healthy human individuals. The protocol was immunoSEQ multiplex PCR, while the TCRdb copy is restricted to in-frame clones and leaves out a portion. The table records under 1,100,000 clones, around 74% of them present only once. Sequencing used memory CD4+ T cells sorted from blood. Specified subset: CD45RA-negative fraction. These receptors all stem from a young man in good health.

This chain uses TRBV6-4 with TRBJ2-7; TRBD1 is a possible D gene (6 bases). The CDR3 extends over 16 amino acids. Germline values: CDR1 MRHNA, CDR2 SNTAGT. V was shortened by 4 bases and J by 1 base, with 17 bases between the two germline ends. This CDR3 reads CASSVGLGTSSYEQYF. CDR3 bases: TGTGCCAGCAGTGTCGGTTTAGGGACATCTTCCTACGAGCAGTACTTC.

This chain uses TRBV28 with TRBJ1-4; D not certain. V shed 10 bases and J shed 1 base, with 22 bases lying between them. CDR1 is MDHEN and CDR2 is SYDVKM in the germline V gene. This CDR3 is built from 17 residues. The CDR3 DNA follows: TGTGCCACCATTTCCGCCGGGGTCTTGGGAACTAATGAAAAACTGTTTTTT. This gives the protein CATISAGVLGTNEKLFF.

V and J are TRBV7-9 and TRBJ2-5, with 7 positions matching TRBD2. The CDR3 runs 14 residues. V shed 5 bases and J 4 bases; nucleotides not matched to a gene: 7. Looked up from germline, CDR1 is SEHNR and CDR2 is FQNEAQ (reference sequence). The DNA of the CDR3 is TGTGCCAGCAGCCAGAGTTGGGAGGGAGAGACCCAGTACTTC. Residues: CASSQSWEGETQYF.

CDR3: CASRSQISSFAYGYTF. Written as DNA, the CDR3 is TGCGCCAGCAGGTCACAGATATCCTCTTTCGCCTATGGCTACACCTTC. This chain joins TRBV5-1 and TRBJ1-2; D unresolved. Germline V gene data show CDR1 as SGHRS and CDR2 as YFSETQ. V was clipped by 5 bases and J by 4 bases, with 21 bases between them. The CDR3 extends over 16 amino acids.

DNA for the CDR3: TGCGCCAGCAGCCCCCTCGTGTTCACGGAGAGCTCCTACAATGAGCAGTTCTTC. It yields the protein CASSPLVFTESSYNEQFF. This chain links TRBV4-3 with TRBJ2-1; D unclear. There are 18 residues in the CDR3. Germline V gene lookup returns CDR1 LGHNA and CDR2 YSLEER. V lost 4 bases to trimming and J lost 0 bases, with 19 bases between them.

The rearrangement links TRBV11-2 to TRBJ1-1, with no clear D. Germline V lookup: CDR1 SGHAT, CDR2 FQNNGV. The germline V and J ends were trimmed by 5 bases and 4 bases, with 8 bases remaining between them. This CDR3 contains 12 residues. The CDR3 region is CASSPDATEAFF. The CDR3 region has the DNA TGTGCCAGCAGCCCTGACGCCACTGAAGCTTTCTTT.